Given below is one TCR beta chain in context. Its antigen is not known. This specimen comes from a study of T cells in Graves' hyperthyroidism and ophthalmopathy. Study-wide results and limits: From stable hyperthyroidism, ophthalmopathy was separated by a 13 V-J model. Most clonotypes that expanded in the thyroid above 0.001 also showed up in blood.

Orbital computed tomography, thyroid ultrasound, serum thyroxine and TRAb, and clinical symptoms together informed the diagnoses. PBMCs came from about 10 ml fresh peripheral blood. RNA transcripts served as the template for amplifying TCR beta CDR3 regions. The HTBI primer set served for first-round RT-PCR of the TCR CDR3. In TCRdb, the multiplex PCR reads were re-called with MiXCR into one record per CDR3 protein. The sample includes fewer than 750,000 distinct CDR3 sequences, about 14% of them seen just once. The CDR3 has 17 amino acids. The germline V gene has CDR1 SGHVS and CDR2 FQNEAQ. V lost 2 bases, J lost 0 bases, and 14 bases lay in between.

This clonotype originated in a woman aged 50 to 60 with Graves' ophthalmopathy. The gene calls are TRBV7-8 and TRBJ1-5; a possible D gene is TRBD1 (6 bases). Sequencing was done on a sample of blood. The CDR3 region is CASSLRGGQYSNQPQHF. The CDR3 DNA reads as TGTGCCAGCAGCTTACGGGGCGGACAGTATAGCAATCAGCCCCAGCATTTT.